These 13 T cell receptor beta chains were sequenced from one sample in a study of OX40 agonist ivuxolimab in advanced cancers. TCRdb's table, derived via immunoSEQ multiplex PCR, lists solely in-frame clones and lacks some. The table lists tens of thousands of clones, about 88% of them singletons. The source material was CD4+ or CD8+ T cells sorted from blood, sampled in a trial of the OX40 agonist ivuxolimab. The source is an adult with an advanced solid tumor such as melanoma, head and neck, liver or kidney cancer.

This clone is a singleton in its sample. The V call is TRBV18, the J call TRBJ1-2, with D perhaps TRBD1 (6 bases). Trimming took off 3 bases at V and 3 bases at J, with 14 bases between the two ends. Germline CDR1 and CDR2: KGHSH and LQKENI. The CDR3 totals 15 residues. The CDR3 DNA sequence: TGTGCCAGCTCACCCCCGAGGGGGAACGACTATGGCTACACCTTC. Its translation: CASSPPRGNDYGYTF. The whole variable domain, remainder taken from reference TRBV18 and TRBJ1-2, is NAGVMQNPRHLVRRRGQEARLRCSPMKGHSHVYWYRQLPEEGLKFMVYLQKENIIDESGMPKERFSAEFPKEGPSILRIQQVVRGDSAAYFCASSPPRGNDYGYTFGSGTRLTVV.

The chain employs TRBV5-1 and TRBJ1-6; D remains ambiguous. The CDR3 is 15 amino acids. The V gene lost 0 bases and the J gene lost 1 base, with 5 bases spanning the gap. Germline CDR1 and CDR2: SGHRS and YFSETQ. Here the CDR3 reads CASSLGVSYNSPLHF. CDR3 bases: TGCGCCAGCAGCTTGGGGGTTTCCTATAATTCACCCCTCCACTTT.

The chain recombines TRBV18 with TRBJ2-5, with TRBD2 matching over 8 bases. CDR1 is KGHSH and CDR2 is LQKENI in the germline V gene. Unmatched junction bases numbered 10, after V lost 2 bases and J lost 5 bases. The length of the CDR3 is 16 residues. CDR3: CASSPSSSGARETQYF. The CDR3 DNA reads TGTGCCAGCTCACCATCTAGTAGCGGGGCCCGGGAGACCCAGTACTTC.

The V gene is TRBV7-6, the J gene TRBJ2-7, with 11 nucleotides matching TRBD1. V lost 5 bases and J lost 4; bases outside the gene matches: 4. CDR3 length equals 14 residues. In germline, CDR1 is SGHVS, CDR2 FNYEAQ. In nucleotides, the CDR3 is TGTGCCAGCAGCCCGGGACAGGGGGTTTACGAGCAGTACTTC. Its translation: CASSPGQGVYEQYF. The full variable domain, completed using reference TRBV7-6 and TRBJ2-7, is GAGVSQSPRYKVTKRGQDVALRCDPISGHVSLYWYRQALGQGPEFLTYFNYEAQQDKSGLPNDRFSAERPEGSISTLTIQRTEQRDSAMYRCASSPGQGVYEQYFGPGTRLTVT.

This chain links TRBV25-1 with TRBJ1-5; D may be TRBD1 (6 bases). Germline V lookup: CDR1 MGHDK, CDR2 SYGVNS. Trimming left V 8 bases short and J 4 bases short, with 18 bases between. This CDR3 contains 15 residues. In DNA, the CDR3 is TGTGCCAGCGCCCCCTCCACAGGGCCGAATCAGCCCCAGCATTTT. Residues: CASAPSTGPNQPQHF.

V gene TRBV30 combines with J gene TRBJ1-3; D possibly corresponds to TRBD1 (5 bases). CDR1 is GTSNPN and CDR2 is SVGIG in the germline V gene (reference sequence). V was shortened by 7 bases and J by 3 bases, with 13 bases between the two germline ends. There are 13 residues in the CDR3. The CDR3: CASTRGFGNTIYF. The CDR3 bases are TGTGCCTCAACTCGGGGGTTTGGAAACACCATATATTTT.

This clone was recorded only once. The chain uses TRBV10-2 and TRBJ2-3; 8 bases are shared with TRBD2. The CDR3 contains 14 residues. The germline CDR1 and CDR2 sequences are WSHSY and SAAADI. V gave up 6 bases and J gave up 1 base; unmatched junction bases: 3. The CDR3, as DNA: TGCGCCAGCAGCGTAGCGGGACGCACAGATACGCAGTATTTT. It yields the protein CASSVAGRTDTQYF.

This chain connects TRBV7-6 to TRBJ2-7; TRBD1 or TRBD2 may be the D gene (6 bases each). This CDR3 has 17 amino acids. Trimming took 2 bases from V and 5 from J, leaving 22 bases between them. Looked up from germline, CDR1 is SGHVS and CDR2 is FNYEAQ. This CDR3 is CASSLLARGAGPHEQYF. The CDR3 nucleotides read TGTGCCAGCAGCTTACTCGCTAGGGGGGCAGGGCCCCACGAGCAGTACTTC. The full variable domain, completed using reference TRBV7-6 and TRBJ2-7, is GAGVSQSPRYKVTKRGQDVALRCDPISGHVSLYWYRQALGQGPEFLTYFNYEAQQDKSGLPNDRFSAERPEGSISTLTIQRTEQRDSAMYRCASSLLARGAGPHEQYFGPGTRLTVT.

The gene calls are TRBV6-5 and TRBJ2-3; D is tentatively TRBD1 or TRBD2 (5 bases each). CDR3 length equals 12 residues. Trimming stripped 6 bases from V and 15 bases from J, with 19 bases between. In germline, CDR1 is MNHEY, CDR2 SVGAGI. CDR3 coding DNA: TGTGCCAGCAGGGGACCGGGCCCAGGAATTTATTTT. Translating it yields CASRGPGPGIYF.

The chain combines TRBV19 with TRBJ1-5, with D perhaps TRBD1 (5 bases). Germline V gene lookup returns CDR1 LNHDA and CDR2 SQIVND (reference sequence). The CDR3 loop spans 16 amino acids. The V end lost 8 bases, the J end lost 0 bases, and 17 bases lay between the germline ends. The CDR3 loop is CASPRVPPSSNQPQHF. CDR3 nucleotide sequence: TGTGCCAGTCCCAGGGTGCCCCCTTCTAGCAATCAGCCCCAGCATTTT.

The V gene is TRBV20-1, the J gene TRBJ2-2; no firm D call. CDR3 length equals 11 residues. Germline CDR1 reads DFQATT; CDR2 reads SNEGSKA (reference sequence). V lost 3 bases to trimming and J lost 7 bases, with 6 bases between them. The CDR3 spells CSASPFGELFF. DNA for the CDR3: TGCAGTGCTAGCCCCTTCGGGGAGCTGTTTTTT.

This clone occurred once. The rearrangement uses TRBV9 and TRBJ1-3, with D uncertain. The CDR3 runs to 18 residues. Germline CDR1 is SGDLS and CDR2 is YYNGEE. With 0 bases removed from V and 1 base from J, the gap between germline ends came to 17 bases. The CDR3 sequence: CASSVVEGPSPSGNTIYF. CDR3 sequence (DNA): TGTGCCAGCAGCGTAGTGGAGGGTCCCTCACCTTCTGGAAACACCATATATTTT.

This chain connects TRBV7-2 to TRBJ2-7; 7 bases fit TRBD2. The germline V gene encodes CDR1 SGHTA and CDR2 FQGNSA. Trimming cost V 2 bases and J 1 base; bases outside gene matches: 14. The CDR3 length is 18 residues. The CDR3 sequence is CASSLIGSGTVGSYEQYF. For the CDR3, the DNA is TGTGCCAGCAGCTTAATCGGGAGCGGGACGGTGGGATCCTACGAGCAGTACTTC.